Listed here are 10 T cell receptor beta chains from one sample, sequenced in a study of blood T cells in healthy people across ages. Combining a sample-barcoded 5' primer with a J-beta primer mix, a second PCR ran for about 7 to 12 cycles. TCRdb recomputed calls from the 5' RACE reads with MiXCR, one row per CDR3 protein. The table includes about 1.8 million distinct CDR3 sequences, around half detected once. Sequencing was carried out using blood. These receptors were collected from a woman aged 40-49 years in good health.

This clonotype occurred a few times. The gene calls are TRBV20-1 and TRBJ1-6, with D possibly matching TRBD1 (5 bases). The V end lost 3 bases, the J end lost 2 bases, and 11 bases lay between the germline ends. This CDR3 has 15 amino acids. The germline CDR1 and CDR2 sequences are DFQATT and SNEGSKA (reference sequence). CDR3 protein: CSASDSPTYNSPLHF. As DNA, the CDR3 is TGCAGTGCTAGTGACAGCCCCACCTATAATTCACCCCTCCACTTT.

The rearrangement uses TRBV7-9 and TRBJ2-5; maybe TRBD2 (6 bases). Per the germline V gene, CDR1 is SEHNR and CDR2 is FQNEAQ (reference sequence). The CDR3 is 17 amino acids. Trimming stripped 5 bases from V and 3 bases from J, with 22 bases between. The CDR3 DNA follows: TGTGCCAGCAGCCGAGGGACTGGAGACGTATTGAAAGAGACCCAGTACTTC. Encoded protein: CASSRGTGDVLKETQYF.

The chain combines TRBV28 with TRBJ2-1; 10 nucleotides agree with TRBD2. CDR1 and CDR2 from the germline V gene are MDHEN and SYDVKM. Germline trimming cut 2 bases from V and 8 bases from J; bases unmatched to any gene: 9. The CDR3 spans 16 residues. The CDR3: CASSLDPSGGGDEQFF. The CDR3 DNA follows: TGTGCCAGCAGTTTAGATCCTAGCGGGGGAGGCGATGAGCAGTTCTTC.

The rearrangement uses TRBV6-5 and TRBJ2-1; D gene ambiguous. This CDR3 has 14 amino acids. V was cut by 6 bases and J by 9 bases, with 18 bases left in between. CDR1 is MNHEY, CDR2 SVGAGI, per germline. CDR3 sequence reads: CASSPLSRKFEQFF. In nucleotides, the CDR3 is TGTGCCAGCAGCCCCCTTTCAAGGAAGTTTGAGCAGTTCTTC.

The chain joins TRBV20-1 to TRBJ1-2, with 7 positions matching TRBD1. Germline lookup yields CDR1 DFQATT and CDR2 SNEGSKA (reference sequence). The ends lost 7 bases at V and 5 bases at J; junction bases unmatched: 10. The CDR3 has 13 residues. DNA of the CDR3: TGCAGTGGGTCCGGGACAGACGGTTATGGCTACACCTTC. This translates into CSGSGTDGYGYTF.

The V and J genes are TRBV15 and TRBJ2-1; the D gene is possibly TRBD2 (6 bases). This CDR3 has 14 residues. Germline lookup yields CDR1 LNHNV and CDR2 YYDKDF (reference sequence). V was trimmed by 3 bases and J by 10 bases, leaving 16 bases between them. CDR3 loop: CATSRGGVGKEQFF. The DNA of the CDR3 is TGTGCCACCAGCAGGGGCGGGGTGGGTAAGGAGCAGTTCTTC.

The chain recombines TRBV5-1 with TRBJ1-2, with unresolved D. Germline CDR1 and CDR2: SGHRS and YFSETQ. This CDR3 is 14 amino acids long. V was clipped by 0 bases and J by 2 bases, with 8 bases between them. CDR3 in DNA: TGCGCCAGCAGCTTGGGTAGCCAGAACTATGGCTACACCTTC. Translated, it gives CASSLGSQNYGYTF.

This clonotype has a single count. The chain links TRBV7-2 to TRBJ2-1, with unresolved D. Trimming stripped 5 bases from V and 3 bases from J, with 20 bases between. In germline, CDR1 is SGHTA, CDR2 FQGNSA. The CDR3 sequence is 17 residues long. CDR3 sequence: CASSPRARPFYYNEQFF. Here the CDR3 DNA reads TGTGCCAGCAGCCCCCGGGCCAGACCTTTTTACTACAATGAGCAGTTCTTC.

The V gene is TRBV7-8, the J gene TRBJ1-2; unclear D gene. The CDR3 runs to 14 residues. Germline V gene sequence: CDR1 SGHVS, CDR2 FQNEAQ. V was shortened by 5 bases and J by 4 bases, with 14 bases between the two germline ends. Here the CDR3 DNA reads TGTGCCAGCAGCAAAAATCTCAACGCCTATGGCTACACCTTC. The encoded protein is CASSKNLNAYGYTF.

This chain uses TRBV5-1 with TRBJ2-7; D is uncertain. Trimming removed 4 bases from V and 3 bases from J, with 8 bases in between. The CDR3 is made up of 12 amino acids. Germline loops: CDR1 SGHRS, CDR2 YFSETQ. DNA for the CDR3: TGCGCCAGCAGCCCCGAGGACTACGAGCAGTACTTC. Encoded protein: CASSPEDYEQYF.